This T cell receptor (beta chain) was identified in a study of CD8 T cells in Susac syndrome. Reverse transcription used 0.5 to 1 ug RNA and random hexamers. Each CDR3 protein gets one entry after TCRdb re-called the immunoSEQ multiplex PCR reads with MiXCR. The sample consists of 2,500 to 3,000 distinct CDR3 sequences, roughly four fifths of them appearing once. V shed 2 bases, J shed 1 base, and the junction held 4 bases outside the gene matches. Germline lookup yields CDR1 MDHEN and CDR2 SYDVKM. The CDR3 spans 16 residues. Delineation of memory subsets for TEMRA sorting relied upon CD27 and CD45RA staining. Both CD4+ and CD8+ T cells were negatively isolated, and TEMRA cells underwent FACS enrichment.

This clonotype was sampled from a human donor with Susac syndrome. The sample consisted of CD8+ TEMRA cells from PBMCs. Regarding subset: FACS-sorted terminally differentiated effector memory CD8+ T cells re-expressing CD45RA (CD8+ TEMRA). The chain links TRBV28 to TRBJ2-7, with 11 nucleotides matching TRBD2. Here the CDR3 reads CASSLLVAGGSYEQYF. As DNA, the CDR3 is TGTGCCAGCAGTTTACTGGTAGCGGGAGGGTCCTACGAGCAGTACTTC. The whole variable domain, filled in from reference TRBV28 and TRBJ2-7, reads DVKVTQSSRYLVKRTGEKVFLECVQDMDHENMFWYRQDPGLGLRLIYFSYDVKMKEKGDIPEGYSVSREKKERFSLILESASTNQTSMYLCASSLLVAGGSYEQYFGPGTRLTVT.